A selection of T cell receptor beta chains follows, all from one sample in a study of T cell repertoires in ileal Crohn's disease. Sequencing used immunoSEQ multiplex PCR; TCRdb keeps in-frame clones, though not all of them. The sample has fewer than 6,500 clones, roughly 88% seen once. Sequences were obtained from CD4+ T cells from ileum. All receptors derive from an adult with Crohn's disease. Some clones in this sample may be carry-over from other donors' samples. Both conserved end residues are part of each CDR3. The D gene is left open where the match is weak. Clone size is stated in some rows and not others, as once, few, many or a class when expanded.

TRBJ2-5	NA	15	TRBV25-1	NA	CASNLASSSIETQYF	TGTGCCAGCAACCTGGCGAGTAGCAGTATTGAGACCCAGTACTTC
TRBJ2-3	once	15	TRBV5-1	NA	CASSLAGGRGDTQYF	TGCGCCAGCAGCTTGGCCGGGGGGCGAGGAGATACGCAGTATTTT
TRBJ2-5	NA	17	TRBV28	TRBD2	CASSRPSSGRSGETQYF	TGTGCCAGCAGCCGACCTTCTAGCGGGAGATCGGGGGAGACCCAGTACTTC
TRBJ2-3	once	16	TRBV5-4	TRBD2	CASSATSGRGGDTQYF	TGTGCCAGCAGCGCTACTAGCGGGAGAGGCGGAGATACGCAGTATTTT
TRBJ2-5	NA	14	TRBV2	TRBD2	CATLAGGPGETQYF	TGTGCCACCCTAGCGGGAGGGCCTGGAGAGACCCAGTACTTC
TRBJ1-2	NA	14	TRBV5-1	NA	CASSLVSGDYGYTF	TGCGCCAGCAGCTTGGTGTCGGGAGACTATGGCTACACCTTC
TRBJ2-5	NA	11	TRBV5-4	NA	CASGQGETQYF	TGTGCCAGCGGCCAGGGAGAGACCCAGTACTTC
TRBJ2-7	NA	15	TRBV27	TRBD1	CASSFRTGDPYEQYF	TGTGCCAGCAGTTTTCGCACAGGGGACCCTTACGAGCAGTACTTC
TRBJ2-1	NA	16	TRBV25-1	TRBD1	CASSGGTGGIVNEQFF	TGTGCCAGCAGTGGGGGGACAGGGGGCATTGTGAATGAGCAGTTCTTC
TRBJ2-5	NA	13	TRBV11-3	NA	CASSLGVEETQYF	TGTGCCAGCAGCTTAGGAGTGGAAGAGACCCAGTACTTC
TRBJ2-1	NA	15	TRBV19	TRBD1	CASSMGQGGHNEQFF	TGTGCCAGTAGTATGGGACAGGGGGGCCACAATGAGCAGTTCTTC
TRBJ2-5	NA	14	TRBV18	NA	CASSESQGIETQYF	TGTGCCAGCTCGGAGTCGCAGGGAATAGAGACCCAGTACTTC
TRBJ2-7	once	18	TRBV27	TRBD2	CASSLSPTGLAGRGEQYF	TGTGCCAGCAGTTTATCCCCCACTGGACTAGCGGGACGGGGCGAGCAGTACTTC
TRBJ1-2	NA	11	TRBV29-1	NA	CSVEDAGEGTF	TGCAGCGTTGAAGATGCGGGGGAAGGCACCTTC
TRBJ1-5	NA	14	TRBV19	NA	CASSIQQGIQPQHF	TGTGCCAGTAGTATTCAACAGGGAATTCAGCCCCAGCATTTT
TRBJ2-4	NA	14	TRBV15	NA	CATSRAGGKNIQYF	TGTGCCACCAGCAGGGCCGGGGGCAAAAACATTCAGTACTTC
TRBJ2-1	NA	15	TRBV9	TRBD2	CASSVSGRAGNEQFF	TGTGCCAGCAGCGTTAGCGGGAGGGCCGGCAATGAGCAGTTCTTC
TRBJ1-4	NA	15	TRBV4-3	TRBD1	CASSALGQGDEKLFF	TGCGCCAGCAGCGCACTAGGACAGGGAGATGAAAAACTGTTTTTT
TRBJ1-1	NA	14	TRBV5-1	NA	CASTPSASRENAFF	TGCGCCAGCACTCCGTCGGCTTCTCGGGAGAATGCTTTCTTT
TRBJ2-1	NA	15	TRBV10-3	TRBD2	CAIRTSGSPRDEQFF	TGTGCCATCCGGACTAGCGGGAGTCCGAGAGATGAGCAGTTCTTC
TRBJ2-2	NA	15	TRBV4-2	TRBD2	CASSQAGGGTGELFF	TGTGCCAGCAGCCAAGCGGGAGGGGGTACCGGGGAGCTGTTTTTT
TRBJ1-2	few	15	TRBV4-2	NA	CASSQQTTVNYGYTF	TGTGCCAGCAGCCAACAAACAACAGTTAACTATGGCTACACCTTC
TRBJ1-2	NA	15	TRBV5-4	TRBD1	CASSLQGAHNYGYTF	TGTGCCAGCAGCTTACAGGGGGCGCATAACTATGGCTACACCTTC
TRBJ1-1	NA	16	TRBV6-5	NA	CASSYSAFRRNTEAFF	TGTGCCAGCAGTTACTCCGCGTTTCGGAGGAACACTGAAGCTTTCTTT
TRBJ1-1	NA	13	TRBV9	NA	CASSRDTYTEAFF	TGTGCCAGCAGCAGGGACACCTACACTGAAGCTTTCTTT
TRBJ1-4	NA	13	TRBV5-1	NA	CASSLMGHEKLFF	TGCGCCAGCAGCTTAATGGGCCATGAAAAACTGTTTTTT
TRBJ2-5	once	14	TRBV7-8	TRBD1	CASSSGQGQETQYF	TGTGCCAGCAGCTCGGGACAGGGCCAAGAGACCCAGTACTTC
TRBJ2-1	NA	19	TRBV10-3	TRBD2	CAISETRKRLAGSYNEQFF	TGTGCCATCAGTGAGACTAGAAAACGACTAGCGGGCTCCTACAATGAGCAGTTCTTC
TRBJ1-3	NA	16	TRBV27	TRBD1	CASSPTGGTGGNTIYF	TGTGCCAGCAGTCCCACAGGGGGTACGGGTGGAAACACCATATATTTT
TRBJ2-5	NA	17	TRBV1	NA	CTSSPFLIAGGEETQYF	TGCACCAGCAGCCCCTTCCTTATAGCGGGAGGCGAAGAGACCCAGTACTTC
TRBJ2-3	NA	13	TRBV7-3	NA	CASSLTQIDTQYF	TGTGCCAGCAGCTTAACCCAGATAGATACGCAGTATTTT
TRBJ2-1	NA	16	TRBV5-1	NA	CASSPGTSPLVDEQFF	TGCGCCAGCAGTCCGGGAACTAGTCCCCTCGTCGATGAGCAGTTCTTC
TRBJ2-3	NA	16	TRBV9	TRBD2	CASSVATSGTSDTQYF	TGTGCCAGCAGCGTAGCGACTAGCGGGACGTCAGATACGCAGTATTTT
TRBJ1-1	NA	14	TRBV10-3	NA	CAISESTGSAEAFF	TGTGCCATCAGTGAGTCGACTGGTTCGGCTGAAGCTTTCTTT
TRBJ2-1	NA	14	TRBV11-1	NA	CASSSTMRGNEQFF	TGTGCCAGCAGCTCAACGATGAGAGGCAATGAGCAGTTCTTC
TRBJ2-5	once	13	TRBV28	NA	CASSPAGQETQYF	TGTGCCAGCAGTCCCGCAGGTCAAGAGACCCAGTACTTC
TRBJ1-1	NA	12	TRBV5-4	TRBD1	CASSLTGVRAFF	TGTGCCAGCAGCTTGACAGGGGTGAGGGCTTTCTTT
TRBJ2-7	NA	16	TRBV11-2	TRBD1	CASSLVGQALSREQYF	TGTGCCAGCAGCTTAGTGGGACAGGCTCTATCTCGCGAGCAGTACTTC
TRBJ2-7	NA	15	TRBV9	TRBD1	CASSRDRDIPYEQYF	TGTGCCAGCAGCCGGGACAGGGACATTCCCTACGAGCAGTACTTC
TRBJ2-3	NA	15	TRBV7-3	TRBD2	CASSLTGLASDTQYF	TGTGCCAGCAGCTTAACAGGACTAGCATCAGATACGCAGTATTTT
TRBJ2-1	NA	15	TRBV6-7	TRBD1	CASSRRRDSYNEQFF	TGTGCCAGCAGTCGACGCCGGGACAGCTACAATGAGCAGTTCTTC
TRBJ1-2	NA	16	TRBV5-5	TRBD1	CASSLDGQGFNYGYTF	TGTGCCAGCAGCTTGGATGGACAGGGGTTTAACTATGGCTACACCTTC
TRBJ1-2	once	16	TRBV4-3	TRBD1	CASSLSWGTGRTGYTF	TGCGCCAGCAGCCTTTCATGGGGGACAGGGCGTACTGGCTACACCTTC
TRBJ2-5	NA	14	TRBV27	NA	CASSFDQGQETQYF	TGTGCCAGCAGTTTTGATCAGGGCCAAGAGACCCAGTACTTC
TRBJ1-2	few	16	TRBV30	NA	CAWSNTETIIWYGYTF	TGTGCCTGGAGTAACACAGAGACTATAATATGGTATGGCTACACCTTC
TRBJ2-5	NA	15	TRBV19	NA	CASNKGQAGIETQYF	TGTGCCAGTAATAAGGGGCAGGCCGGTATAGAGACCCAGTACTTC
TRBJ2-7	NA	14	TRBV7-9	NA	CASSEGTVSYEQYF	TGTGCCAGCAGCGAGGGCACAGTCTCCTACGAGCAGTACTTC
TRBJ2-1	NA	15	TRBV19	TRBD2	CASSIGGSLVYEQFF	TGTGCCAGTAGTATAGGCGGGAGTTTAGTATATGAGCAGTTCTTC
TRBJ2-6	NA	15	TRBV6-5	NA	CASSYRRAGANVLTF	TGTGCCAGCAGTTACAGGAGGGCTGGGGCCAACGTCCTGACTTTC
TRBJ2-1	NA	16	TRBV9	TRBD2	CASSNFTGTSINEQFF	TGTGCCAGCAGCAACTTTACCGGGACTAGTATCAATGAGCAGTTCTTC
TRBJ2-6	once	16	TRBV7-2	NA	CASSSQGGSGANVLTF	TGTGCCAGCAGCTCCCAAGGGGGCTCTGGGGCCAACGTCCTGACTTTC
TRBJ1-4	NA	15	TRBV2	NA	CASRVTGEGSEKLFF	TGTGCCAGCAGGGTGACGGGGGAGGGCTCTGAAAAACTGTTTTTT
TRBJ2-3	NA	17	TRBV5-1	NA	CASSLADASGQRNTQYF	TGCGCCAGCAGCTTGGCCGACGCCAGCGGCCAGCGGAATACGCAGTATTTT
TRBJ1-2	few	13	TRBV18	NA	CASSPWPNYGYTF	TGTGCCAGCTCACCATGGCCTAACTATGGCTACACCTTC
TRBJ2-1	few	11	TRBV5-1	NA	CASSVESEQFF	TGCGCCAGCAGCGTCGAGAGTGAGCAGTTCTTC
TRBJ2-2	NA	14	TRBV5-1	TRBD2	CASTGLAGGGELFF	TGCGCCAGCACCGGACTAGCGGGAGGCGGGGAGCTGTTTTTT
TRBJ1-1	NA	14	TRBV4-3	TRBD1	CASATGLGNTEAFF	TGCGCCAGCGCGACAGGGCTCGGGAACACTGAAGCTTTCTTT
TRBJ1-1	NA	16	TRBV30	NA	CASPPGRSYKNTEAFF	TGTGCCTCCCCCCCTGGTAGATCCTATAAGAACACTGAAGCTTTCTTT